A selection of T cell receptor beta chains follows, all from one sample in a study of T cells expressing NK-cell markers. TCRdb reprocessed the 5' RACE reads, with one entry per CDR3 protein and no DNA. The data show about half a million distinct CDR3 sequences, and the top ten clones hold 1.4%. The specimen was blood T cells: a sorted CD56 or NKG2C T cell subset, CD4+ or CD8+ T cells, or bulk PBMC T cells (not recorded which). These receptors all come from a woman between 50 and 59 years old in good health. CDR3s include the opening cysteine and the closing phenylalanine or tryptophan. Fields, in order: J gene, V gene, CDR3 protein.

j_call: TRBJ2-1; v_call: TRBV24-1; cdr3_aa: CATTASAGGGQFF
j_call: TRBJ2-1; v_call: TRBV20-1; cdr3_aa: CSARDRAGFYNEQFF
j_call: TRBJ2-1; v_call: TRBV20-1; cdr3_aa: CSAKPVWQRFF
j_call: TRBJ1-4; v_call: TRBV12-3/TRBV12-4; cdr3_aa: CASSPGGRLFF
j_call: TRBJ2-3; v_call: TRBV4-1; cdr3_aa: CASSQDSGGTDTQYF
j_call: TRBJ2-5; v_call: TRBV3-1; cdr3_aa: CASSQDGSSLREGGETQYF
j_call: TRBJ2-1; v_call: TRBV19; cdr3_aa: CGTSDYNEQFF
j_call: TRBJ2-7; v_call: TRBV4-1; cdr3_aa: CASSQDRGTSGSYEQYF
j_call: TRBJ2-5; v_call: TRBV7-3; cdr3_aa: CASSLKAREETQYF
j_call: TRBJ2-2; v_call: TRBV11-3; cdr3_aa: CASTVNTGELFF
j_call: TRBJ1-4; v_call: TRBV7-9; cdr3_aa: CATENRRGEKLFF
j_call: TRBJ1-5; v_call: TRBV20-1; cdr3_aa: CSARTTASNQPQHF
j_call: TRBJ2-3; v_call: TRBV20-1; cdr3_aa: CSASVLGDRDLDTQYF
j_call: TRBJ2-7; v_call: TRBV7-9; cdr3_aa: CASSFPAGGNPYEQYF
j_call: TRBJ2-2; v_call: TRBV5-6; cdr3_aa: CASSRTGTGTGELFF
j_call: TRBJ2-3; v_call: TRBV5-1; cdr3_aa: CASSEQDLSTDTQYF
j_call: TRBJ2-1; v_call: TRBV9; cdr3_aa: CASSLDPAYNEQFF
j_call: TRBJ2-1; v_call: TRBV20-1; cdr3_aa: CSARHGTTEFF
j_call: TRBJ1-5; v_call: TRBV12-3/TRBV12-4; cdr3_aa: CASSSTAPAGKPQHF
j_call: TRBJ2-1; v_call: TRBV14; cdr3_aa: CASSLLPGRNEQFF
j_call: TRBJ1-5; v_call: TRBV12-3/TRBV12-4; cdr3_aa: CASSLGRAGQPQHF
j_call: TRBJ1-5; v_call: TRBV3-1; cdr3_aa: CASSRQLNNQPQHF
j_call: TRBJ1-5; v_call: TRBV30; cdr3_aa: CAWSVRGQGDNQPQHF
j_call: TRBJ2-4; v_call: TRBV19; cdr3_aa: CASSGQTGLFQYF
j_call: TRBJ2-1; v_call: TRBV5-4; cdr3_aa: CASSFRQGRSYNEQFF
j_call: TRBJ2-7; v_call: TRBV12-3/TRBV12-4; cdr3_aa: CASSFKHPTYEQYF
j_call: TRBJ2-7; v_call: TRBV6-5; cdr3_aa: CASSELAGLYEQYF
j_call: TRBJ2-4; v_call: TRBV5-1; cdr3_aa: CASSLESGGGNIQYF
j_call: TRBJ2-3; v_call: TRBV4-2; cdr3_aa: CASSQDPTSLGTDTQYF
j_call: TRBJ2-5; v_call: TRBV3-1; cdr3_aa: CASSQDLASGLQETQYF
j_call: TRBJ1-2; v_call: TRBV7-2; cdr3_aa: CASSSPNVGGASMGYTF
j_call: TRBJ2-4; v_call: TRBV5-1; cdr3_aa: CASSFTGTSVNIQYF
j_call: TRBJ2-5; v_call: TRBV9; cdr3_aa: CASSGRDYSTPKETQYF
j_call: TRBJ2-1; v_call: TRBV5-1; cdr3_aa: CASSNDRGRVNEQFF
j_call: TRBJ2-1; v_call: TRBV5-1; cdr3_aa: CASSYAQDNEQFF
j_call: TRBJ2-3; v_call: TRBV6-5; cdr3_aa: CASSSLLGSDTQYF
j_call: TRBJ2-7; v_call: TRBV5-1; cdr3_aa: CASSLAGQGGSREQYF
j_call: TRBJ2-3; v_call: TRBV20-1; cdr3_aa: CSARRRVGDPDTQYF
j_call: TRBJ2-1; v_call: TRBV5-5; cdr3_aa: CASSLSLAGSYNEQFF
j_call: TRBJ2-1; v_call: TRBV3-1; cdr3_aa: CASSPSGTYNEQFF